Sequencing of this T cell receptor beta chain was carried out in a study of blood T cell repertoires in COVID-19. From germline, CDR1 is MNHNY and CDR2 SVGAGI (reference sequence). The CDR3 sequence is 14 residues long. With 7 bases clipped from V and 0 bases from J, the junction kept 5 bases outside the gene matches. Clones were read by immunoSEQ multiplex PCR, and TCRdb kept only the in-frame ones, dropping some. The sample has 360,000 or so clones, over 80% seen once. This clone was found once. The chain is built from TRBV6-6 and TRBJ1-2; 7 nucleotides line up with TRBD1. The sample was PBMCs or T cells enriched from blood (not recorded which). This sequence originates from a woman aged 45-65 years who had recovered from COVID-19. This chain's CDR3 is CASIETGTNYGYTF. In DNA form, the CDR3 reads TGTGCCAGCATAGAGACAGGGACTAACTATGGCTACACCTTC.